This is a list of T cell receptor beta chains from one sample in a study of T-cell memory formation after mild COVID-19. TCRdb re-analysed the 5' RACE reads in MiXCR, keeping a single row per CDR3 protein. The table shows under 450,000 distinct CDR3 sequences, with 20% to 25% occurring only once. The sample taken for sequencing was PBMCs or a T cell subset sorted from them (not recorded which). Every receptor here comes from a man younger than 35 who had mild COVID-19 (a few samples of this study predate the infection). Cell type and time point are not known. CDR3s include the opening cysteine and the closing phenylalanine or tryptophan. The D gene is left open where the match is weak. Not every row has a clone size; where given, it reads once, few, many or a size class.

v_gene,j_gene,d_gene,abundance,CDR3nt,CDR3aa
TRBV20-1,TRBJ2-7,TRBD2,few,TGCAGTGCTGGAGCGGGAGACTACGAGCAGTACTTC,CSAGAGDYEQYF
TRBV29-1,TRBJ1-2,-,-,TGCAGCGTTTTAGACAGGACCTCAACAGACACCTTC,CSVLDRTSTDTF
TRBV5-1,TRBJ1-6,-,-,TGCGCCAGCAGCTTGGATGAGAGAAATTCACCCCTCCACTTT,CASSLDERNSPLHF
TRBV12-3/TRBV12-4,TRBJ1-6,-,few,TGTGCCAGCAGTTTAGCGCTGGGCGTTTCCACACCGGGGAATTCACCCCTCCACTTT,CASSLALGVSTPGNSPLHF
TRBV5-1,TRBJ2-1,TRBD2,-,TGCGCCAGCAGCATCGGACTAGTCAACAACAATGAGCAGTTCTTC,CASSIGLVNNNEQFF
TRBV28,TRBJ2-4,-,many,TGTGCCAGCAGCTCTGGTAGCGAAGACATTCAGTACTTC,CASSSGSEDIQYF
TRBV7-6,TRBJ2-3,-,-,TGTGCCAGCAGCCGCAGTCTAGCGAGCGCAGATACGCAGTATTTT,CASSRSLASADTQYF
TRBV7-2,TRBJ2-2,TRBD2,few,TGTGCCAGCAGCAGCCGACTAGCGGGGACCTCCGGGGAGCTGTTTTTT,CASSSRLAGTSGELFF
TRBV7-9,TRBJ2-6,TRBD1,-,TGTGCCAGCAGCTCCCGACAGGGGGGCGCTGGGGCCAACGTCATGACTTTC,CASSSRQGGAGANVMTF
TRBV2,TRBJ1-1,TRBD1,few,TGTGCCAGCAGTTGGGACAGGGACATGAACACTGAAGCTTTCTTT,CASSWDRDMNTEAFF
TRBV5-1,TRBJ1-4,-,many,TGCGCCAGCAGCTTGGGTATCTCGACGGCTCCCGGGGAAAAACTGTTTTTT,CASSLGISTAPGEKLFF
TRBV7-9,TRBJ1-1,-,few,TGTGCCAGCAGCACCCCGAGACAATCCACTGAAGCTTTCTTT,CASSTPRQSTEAFF
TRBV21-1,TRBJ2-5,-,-,TGTGCCAGCAGCTCGACAAGGGCAGGAATTGAGACCCAGTACTTC,CASSSTRAGIETQYF
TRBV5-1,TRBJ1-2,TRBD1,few,TGCGCCAGCAGTGCCGGGACAGGGGGCTTCGGAGGCTACACCTTC,CASSAGTGGFGGYTF
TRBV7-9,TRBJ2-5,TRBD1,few,TGTGCCAGCAGCTCCATCGACAGGGATCCCCAAGAGACCCAGTACTTC,CASSSIDRDPQETQYF
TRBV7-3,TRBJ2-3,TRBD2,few,TGTGCCAGCAGCTCGAATAGCGGGGGCTCCGATACGCAGTATTTT,CASSSNSGGSDTQYF
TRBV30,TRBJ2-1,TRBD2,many,TGTGCCTGGAGTGTCCCTAGCGGACTGGGGAATGAGCAGTTCTTC,CAWSVPSGLGNEQFF
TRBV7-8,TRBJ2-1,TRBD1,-,TGTGCCAGCAGCTTAACAGGGGAGATCTACAATGAGCAGTTCTTC,CASSLTGEIYNEQFF
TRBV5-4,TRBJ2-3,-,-,TGTGCCAGCAGCTGGACGAGGGGCGGAGATACGCAGTATTTT,CASSWTRGGDTQYF
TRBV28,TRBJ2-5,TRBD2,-,TGTGCCAGCACTCTAGCGGGGGGAACTCAAGAGACCCAGTACTTC,CASTLAGGTQETQYF
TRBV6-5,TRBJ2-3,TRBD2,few,TGTGCCAGCAGGTCCGAAGCGGGACGAGATACGCAGTATTTT,CASRSEAGRDTQYF
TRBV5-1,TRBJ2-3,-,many,TGCGCCAGCAGCCCCCCCCGGCAGGGAGGCACAGATACGCAGTATTTT,CASSPPRQGGTDTQYF
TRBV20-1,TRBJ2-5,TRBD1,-,TGCAGTGCTAGCCAGGACAGGGGCCAAGAGACCCAGTACTTC,CSASQDRGQETQYF
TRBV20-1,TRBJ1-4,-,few,TGCAGTGCTTCCCGCGACATAGGGGAAAAACTGTTTTTT,CSASRDIGEKLFF
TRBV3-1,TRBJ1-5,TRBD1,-,TGTGCCAGCAGCCAGTCCACAGGGGGGTATCAGCCCCAGCATTTT,CASSQSTGGYQPQHF
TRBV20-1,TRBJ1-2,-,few,TGCAGTGCTAGAGTGTCTATAGGAGTAAACTATGGCTACACCTTC,CSARVSIGVNYGYTF
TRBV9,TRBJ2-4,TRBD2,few,TGTGCCAGCAGCGCGGGGACTAGCGGGGGGCTAGCCAAAAACATTCAGTACTTC,CASSAGTSGGLAKNIQYF
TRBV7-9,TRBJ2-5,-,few,TGTGCCAGCAGCCAGGCTGAAGAGACCCAGTACTTC,CASSQAEETQYF
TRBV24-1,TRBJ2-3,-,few,TGTGCCACCAGACTCAGGGATGAGGCAGATACGCAGTATTTT,CATRLRDEADTQYF
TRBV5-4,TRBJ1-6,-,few,TGTGCCAGCAGTCGGACGGGCGAGGTTTCACCCCTCCACTTT,CASSRTGEVSPLHF
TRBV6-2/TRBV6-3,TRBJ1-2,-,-,TGTGCCAGCAGTCACCTACCCGGGACGGAATATGGCTACACCTTC,CASSHLPGTEYGYTF
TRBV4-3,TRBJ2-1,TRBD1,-,TGCGCCAGCAGCCAGAACAGGGGCTCCTACAATGAGCAGTTCTTC,CASSQNRGSYNEQFF
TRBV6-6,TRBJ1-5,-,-,TGTGCCAGCAGGCTAATGAGGGGTTCTCAGCCCCAGCATTTT,CASRLMRGSQPQHF
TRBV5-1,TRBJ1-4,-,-,TGCGCCAGCAGCTTGCAGGGCCGCTCGCTAGGGGAAAAACTGTTTTTT,CASSLQGRSLGEKLFF
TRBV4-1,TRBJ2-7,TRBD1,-,TGCGCCAGCAGCCAAACAGGGGCCTCTTCCTACGAGCAGTACTTC,CASSQTGASSYEQYF
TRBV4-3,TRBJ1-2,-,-,TGCGCCAGCAGCCAAGATACCGGGGCTGGTGGCTACACCTTC,CASSQDTGAGGYTF
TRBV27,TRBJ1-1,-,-,TGTGCCAGCAGTTTACAGCGGGTTACTGAAGCTTTCTTT,CASSLQRVTEAFF
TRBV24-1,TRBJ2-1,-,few,TGTGCCACCAGTGATCCCGGGGGTCGCTCCTACAATGAGCAGTTCTTC,CATSDPGGRSYNEQFF
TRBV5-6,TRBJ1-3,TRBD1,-,TGTGCCAGCAGCTTGGTGGACAGGAGGAACACCATATATTTT,CASSLVDRRNTIYF
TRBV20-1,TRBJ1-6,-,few,TGCAGTGCTAACTTCGGGCCCAATTCACCCCTCCACTTT,CSANFGPNSPLHF